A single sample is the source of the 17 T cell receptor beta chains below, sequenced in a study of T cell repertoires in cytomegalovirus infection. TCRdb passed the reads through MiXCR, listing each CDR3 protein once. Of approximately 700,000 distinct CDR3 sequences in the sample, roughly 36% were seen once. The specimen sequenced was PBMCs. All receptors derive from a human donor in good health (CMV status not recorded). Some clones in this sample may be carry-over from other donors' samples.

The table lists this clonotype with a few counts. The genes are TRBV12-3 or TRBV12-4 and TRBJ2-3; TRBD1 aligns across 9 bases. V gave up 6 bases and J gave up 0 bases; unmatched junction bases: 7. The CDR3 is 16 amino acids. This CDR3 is CASRKRQGVSTDTQYF. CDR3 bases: TGTGCCAGCAGGAAAAGACAGGGGGTTAGCACAGATACGCAGTATTTT.

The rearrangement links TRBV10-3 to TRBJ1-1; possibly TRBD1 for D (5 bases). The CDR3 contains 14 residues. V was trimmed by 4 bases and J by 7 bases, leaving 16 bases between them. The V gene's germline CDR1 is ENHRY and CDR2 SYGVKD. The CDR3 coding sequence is TGTGCCATCAGTGGGGACCCCCTAGAGGGTGAAGCTTTCTTT. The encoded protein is CAISGDPLEGEAFF.

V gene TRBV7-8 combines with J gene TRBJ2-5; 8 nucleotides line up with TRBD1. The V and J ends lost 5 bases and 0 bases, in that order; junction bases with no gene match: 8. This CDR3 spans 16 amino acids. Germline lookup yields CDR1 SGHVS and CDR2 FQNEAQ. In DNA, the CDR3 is TGTGCCAGCAGCCAAGGACAGGGACGGTACCAAGAGACCCAGTACTTC. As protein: CASSQGQGRYQETQYF. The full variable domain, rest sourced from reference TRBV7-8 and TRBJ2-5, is GAGVSQSPRYKVAKRGQDVALRCDPISGHVSLFWYQQALGQGPEFLTYFQNEAQLDKSGLPSDRFFAERPEGSVSTLKIQRTQQEDSAVYLCASSQGQGRYQETQYFGPGTRLLVL.

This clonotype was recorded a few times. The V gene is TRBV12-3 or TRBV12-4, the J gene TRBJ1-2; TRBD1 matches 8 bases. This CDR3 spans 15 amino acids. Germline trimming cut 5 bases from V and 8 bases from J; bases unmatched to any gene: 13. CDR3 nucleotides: TGTGCCAGCAGTATCTTCAGGGGGCGGGATCAGGGCTACACCTTC. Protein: CASSIFRGRDQGYTF.

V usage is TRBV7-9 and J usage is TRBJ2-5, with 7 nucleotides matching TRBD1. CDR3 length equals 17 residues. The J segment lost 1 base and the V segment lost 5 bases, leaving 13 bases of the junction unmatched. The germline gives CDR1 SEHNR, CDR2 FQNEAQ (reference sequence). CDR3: CASSPPMTGQSQETQYF. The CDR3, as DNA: TGTGCCAGCAGCCCCCCTATGACAGGGCAGTCCCAAGAGACCCAGTACTTC.

CDR3 protein: CASSRVAGGDEQFF. The DNA for the CDR3 is TGCGCCAGCAGCCGAGTAGCGGGAGGAGATGAGCAGTTCTTC. The chain links TRBV4-1 to TRBJ2-1; TRBD2 matches 10 bases. V was pared by 4 bases and J by 8 bases, with 5 bases of the junction left unmatched. The CDR3 totals 14 residues. CDR1 is MGHRA and CDR2 is YSYEKL in the germline V gene.

In nucleotides, the CDR3 is TGTGCCAGCAAAGAGGCACGGGGGGGTCTCACAGATACGCAGTATTTT. This codes for CASKEARGGLTDTQYF. The chain is built from TRBV28 and TRBJ2-3, with 8 bases that match TRBD2. CDR3 size: 16 residues. The ends lost 7 bases at V and 2 bases at J; junction bases unmatched: 11. CDR1 is MDHEN and CDR2 is SYDVKM in the germline V gene.

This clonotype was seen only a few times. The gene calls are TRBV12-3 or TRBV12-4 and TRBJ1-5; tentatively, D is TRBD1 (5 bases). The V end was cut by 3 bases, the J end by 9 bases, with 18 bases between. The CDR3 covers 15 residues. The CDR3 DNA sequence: TGTGCCAGCAGTTTGCAGTCAGGGTTCCAACGGCCCCAGCATTTT. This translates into CASSLQSGFQRPQHF.

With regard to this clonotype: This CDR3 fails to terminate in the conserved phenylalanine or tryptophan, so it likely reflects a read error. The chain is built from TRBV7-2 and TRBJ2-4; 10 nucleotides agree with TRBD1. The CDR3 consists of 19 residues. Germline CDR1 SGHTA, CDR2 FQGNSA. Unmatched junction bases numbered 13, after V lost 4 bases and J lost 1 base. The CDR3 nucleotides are TGTGCCAGCAGCTCCACTCTTACGGCGGGACAGGGGGCCAAAAACATTCAGTACGTC. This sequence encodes CASSSTLTAGQGAKNIQYV.

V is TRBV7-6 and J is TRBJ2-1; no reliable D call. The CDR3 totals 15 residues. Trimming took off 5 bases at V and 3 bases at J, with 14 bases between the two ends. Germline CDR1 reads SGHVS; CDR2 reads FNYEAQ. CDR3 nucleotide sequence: TGTGCCAGCAGCCTCGACCCGCAGAGCTACAATGAGCAGTTCTTC. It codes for CASSLDPQSYNEQFF.

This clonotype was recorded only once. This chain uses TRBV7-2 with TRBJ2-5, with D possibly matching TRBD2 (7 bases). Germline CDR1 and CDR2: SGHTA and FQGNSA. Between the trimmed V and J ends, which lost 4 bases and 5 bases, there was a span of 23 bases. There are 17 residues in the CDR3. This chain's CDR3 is CASSSQEGGGLGETQYF. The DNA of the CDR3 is TGTGCCAGCAGCTCCCAGGAGGGGGGAGGGTTGGGGGAGACCCAGTACTTC. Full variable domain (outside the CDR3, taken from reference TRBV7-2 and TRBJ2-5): GAGVSQSPSNKVTEKGKDVELRCDPISGHTALYWYRQSLGQGLEFLIYFQGNSAPDKSGLPSDRFSAERTGGSVSTLTIQRTQQEDSAVYLCASSSQEGGGLGETQYFGPGTRLLVL.

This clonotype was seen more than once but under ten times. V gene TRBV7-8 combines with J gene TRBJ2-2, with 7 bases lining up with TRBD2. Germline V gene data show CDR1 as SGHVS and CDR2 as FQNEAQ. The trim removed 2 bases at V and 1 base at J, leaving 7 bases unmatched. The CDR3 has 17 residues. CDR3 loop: CASSLRVAGENTGELFF. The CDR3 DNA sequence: TGTGCCAGCAGCTTAAGGGTGGCGGGAGAGAACACCGGGGAGCTGTTTTTT.

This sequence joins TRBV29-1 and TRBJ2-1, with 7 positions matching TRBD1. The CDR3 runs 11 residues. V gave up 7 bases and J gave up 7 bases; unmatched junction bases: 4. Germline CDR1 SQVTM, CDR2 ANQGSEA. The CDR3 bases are TGCAGCGCTGGACAGGTGAATGAGCAGTTCTTC. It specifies CSAGQVNEQFF.

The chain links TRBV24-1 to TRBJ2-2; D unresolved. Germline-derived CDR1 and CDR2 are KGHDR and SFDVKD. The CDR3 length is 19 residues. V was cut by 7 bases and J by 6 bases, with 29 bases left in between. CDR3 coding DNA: TGTGCCACCAGAATGCTGCAGGCCCTCGTGGGGTGTCCGCCCGGGGAGCTGTTTTTT. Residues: CATRMLQALVGCPPGELFF.

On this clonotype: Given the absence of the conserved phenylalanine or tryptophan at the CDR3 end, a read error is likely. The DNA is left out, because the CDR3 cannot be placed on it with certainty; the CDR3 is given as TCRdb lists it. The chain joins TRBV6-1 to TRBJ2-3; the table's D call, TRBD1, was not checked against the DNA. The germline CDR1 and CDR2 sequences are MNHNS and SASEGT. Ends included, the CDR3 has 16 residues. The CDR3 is CASSERTGGRTDTPYC.

The DNA for the CDR3 is TGTGCCAGCAGCTTGTTCCTGGGACAGGGCGGCAATTCACCCCTCCACTTT. The encoded protein is CASSLFLGQGGNSPLHF. The V call is TRBV27, the J call TRBJ1-6; TRBD1 matches 9 bases. The CDR3 spans 17 residues. CDR1 MNHEY and CDR2 SMNVEV come from the germline V gene (reference sequence). Losses at the gene ends were 6 bases for V and 7 bases for J; bases not matched to a gene: 13.

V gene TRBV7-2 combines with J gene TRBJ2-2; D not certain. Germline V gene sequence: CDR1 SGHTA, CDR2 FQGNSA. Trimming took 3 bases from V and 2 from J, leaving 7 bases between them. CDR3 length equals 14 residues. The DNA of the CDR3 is TGTGCCAGCAGCTTGTGGGAAAACACCGGGGAGCTGTTTTTT. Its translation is CASSLWENTGELFF.